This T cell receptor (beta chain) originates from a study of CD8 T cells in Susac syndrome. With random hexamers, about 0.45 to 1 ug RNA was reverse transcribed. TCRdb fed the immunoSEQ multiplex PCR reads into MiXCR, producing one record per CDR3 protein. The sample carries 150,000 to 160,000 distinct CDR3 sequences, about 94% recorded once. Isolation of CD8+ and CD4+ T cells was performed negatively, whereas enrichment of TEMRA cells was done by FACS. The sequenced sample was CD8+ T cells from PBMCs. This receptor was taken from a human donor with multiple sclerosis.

The CDR3 reads CASSLVGGQGARQPQHF. CDR3 coding DNA: TGTGCCAGCAGCTTAGTGGGCGGACAGGGGGCTCGTCAGCCCCAGCATTTT. The chain links TRBV7-8 to TRBJ1-5; 11 bases are a match to TRBD1. The CDR3 length is 17 residues. J lost 6 bases, V lost 1 base, and 8 bases had no gene match. In germline, CDR1 is SGHVS, CDR2 FQNEAQ.